The 29 T cell receptor beta chains in this list originate from one sample, sequenced in a study of CD8+ T cells in alopecia areata. As for treatment: oral pan-JAK inhibitor, 5-10 mg twice daily. RNA, once extracted, was reverse transcribed into cDNA for use as the sequencing template. Clones were read by immunoSEQ multiplex PCR, and TCRdb kept only the in-frame ones, dropping some. In the table there are around 100,000 clones, roughly 40% of which are singletons. Here the sequenced sample was CD8+ T cells sorted from blood, taken at week 24, from a patient treated with tofacitinib. These receptors were obtained from a human donor with alopecia areata.

The chain is built from TRBV7-9 and TRBJ2-3; 10 nucleotides match TRBD2. The junction had 7 bases not matched to a gene; V was cut back by 5 bases and J by 2 bases. Germline CDR1 SEHNR, CDR2 FQNEAQ (reference sequence). The CDR3 sequence is 16 residues long. The CDR3 region is CASSARLAGFTDTQYF. Here the CDR3 DNA reads TGTGCCAGCAGCGCCAGACTAGCGGGTTTCACAGATACGCAGTATTTT.

This clone was picked up many times. The genes are TRBV30 and TRBJ2-7; 9 nucleotides line up with TRBD1. The CDR3 totals 16 residues. Germline CDR1 reads GTSNPN; CDR2 reads SVGIG (reference sequence). V trimming: 1 base; J trimming: 3 bases; junction bases outside the gene matches: 10. The CDR3 here is CAWSDHQTGQGYEQYF. DNA of the CDR3: TGTGCCTGGAGTGACCACCAAACGGGACAGGGCTACGAGCAGTACTTC.

This clone has only a few counts. The CDR3 here is CASSEWPEAFF. The CDR3 DNA reads TGTGCCAGCAGTGAATGGCCTGAAGCTTTCTTT. The chain employs TRBV2 and TRBJ1-1; D not resolved. V dropped 2 bases and J dropped 6 bases, with 4 bases sitting between them. The CDR3 covers 11 residues. Germline V gene lookup returns CDR1 SNHLY and CDR2 FYNNEI.

This clone was found a few times. The J gene is TRBJ2-7, the V gene TRBV7-9, with 13 nucleotides matching TRBD2. CDR1 and CDR2 (germline): SEHNR, FQNEAQ (reference sequence). The CDR3 consists of 17 residues. V dropped 4 bases and J dropped 6; count of bases not matched to a gene: 12. The chain's CDR3 is CASSSTGTSGIGSEQYF. As DNA, the CDR3 is TGTGCCAGCAGCTCAACGGGGACTAGCGGGATTGGATCCGAGCAGTACTTC.

The chain employs TRBV5-4 and TRBJ2-1, with D hard to call. Germline V CDR1 and CDR2: SGHNT, YYREEE (reference sequence). The CDR3 covers 12 residues. Trimming took 1 base from V and 8 from J, leaving 7 bases between them. CDR3 nucleotides: TGTGCCAGCAGCTTGACGCTCGATGAGCAGTTCTTC. As protein: CASSLTLDEQFF.

This clone came up a few times. The genes are TRBV2 and TRBJ1-5, with D unclear. The V end lost 5 bases, the J end lost 0 bases, and 8 bases lay between the germline ends. The CDR3 runs 14 residues. CDR1 and CDR2 from the germline V gene are SNHLY and FYNNEI. The CDR3 DNA sequence: TGTGCCAGCAGTCAATGGCATAGCAATCAGCCCCAGCATTTT. Translation gives CASSQWHSNQPQHF.

This clone was observed a few times. The chain has TRBV9 and TRBJ2-7; TRBD2 is a possible D gene (6 bases). Germline CDR1 reads SGDLS; CDR2 reads YYNGEE. Trimming cost V 0 bases and J 1 base, with 11 bases left between them. CDR3 length: 15 residues. The CDR3 region is CASSVGTTTSYEQYF. CDR3 nucleotides: TGTGCCAGCAGCGTAGGGACTACCACTTCCTACGAGCAGTACTTC.

The count of this clone is one. The CDR3 bases are TGTGCCAGCAGCCCGACCTTACTAGCGGGAGGCGACACCGGGGAGCTGTTTTTT. It yields the protein CASSPTLLAGGDTGELFF. This chain joins TRBV5-4 and TRBJ2-2; 12 bases agree with TRBD2. This CDR3 has 18 amino acids. Germline loops: CDR1 SGHNT, CDR2 YYREEE (reference sequence). V shed 4 bases and J 3 bases; nucleotides not matched to a gene: 10.

The chain joins TRBV4-1 to TRBJ2-5; no firm D call. Germline V gene data show CDR1 as MGHRA and CDR2 as YSYEKL. The CDR3 is made up of 16 amino acids. Trimming took off 3 bases at V and 3 bases at J, with 17 bases between the two ends. The CDR3 region is CASSHLTADGKETQYF. In nucleotides, the CDR3 is TGCGCCAGCAGCCACCTCACCGCCGACGGTAAAGAGACCCAGTACTTC.

J is TRBJ2-7 and V is TRBV4-1, with D maybe TRBD1 (6 bases). Germline CDR1 is MGHRA and CDR2 is YSYEKL. The CDR3 contains 14 residues. With 5 bases removed from V and 0 bases from J, the gap between germline ends came to 11 bases. This chain's CDR3 is CASSSRQVSYEQYF. The CDR3 DNA follows: TGCGCCAGCAGCTCACGACAGGTCTCCTACGAGCAGTACTTC.

This chain uses TRBV27 with TRBJ2-5, with 8 bases fitting TRBD2. J gave up 4 bases and V 6 bases, and 10 bases lay outside the gene matches. CDR3 size: 15 residues. The germline V gene encodes CDR1 MNHEY and CDR2 SMNVEV (reference sequence). The CDR3 bases are TGTGCCAGCAGCCTACCGGGAGGGCCCGGAGAGACCCAGTACTTC. Translation: CASSLPGGPGETQYF.

The chain recombines TRBV2 with TRBJ1-1; D not certain. V lost 7 bases, J lost 1 base, and 7 bases lay in between. This CDR3 is 12 amino acids long. In germline, CDR1 is SNHLY, CDR2 FYNNEI. The CDR3 DNA follows: TGTGCCAGCATTTGGGGGAACACTGAAGCTTTCTTT. It encodes CASIWGNTEAFF.

The gene calls are TRBV7-9 and TRBJ2-1, with 9 bases matching TRBD2. CDR3 size: 16 residues. V trimming: 2 bases; J trimming: 8 bases; junction bases outside the gene matches: 10. Germline CDR1 is SEHNR and CDR2 is FQNEAQ (reference sequence). As DNA, the CDR3 is TGTGCCAGCAGCTTACGGGCGGGAGGGCCATCGTATGAGCAGTTCTTC. As protein: CASSLRAGGPSYEQFF.

V gene TRBV4-1 combines with J gene TRBJ2-1, with D hard to call. The V end was cut by 5 bases, the J end by 5 bases, with 4 bases between. CDR1 MGHRA and CDR2 YSYEKL come from the germline V gene. There are 11 residues in the CDR3. The CDR3 DNA reads TGCGCCAGCAGCTTCAACAATGAGCAGTTCTTC. Translating it yields CASSFNNEQFF.

There are many counts of this clone. The chain combines TRBV4-3 with TRBJ2-2; 7 bases align to TRBD1. V lost 0 bases and J lost 7; bases outside the gene matches: 8. Germline assignment: CDR1 LGHNA and CDR2 YSLEER. This CDR3 contains 16 residues. The CDR3 here is CASSQEDRNGVGELFF. DNA for the CDR3: TGCGCCAGCAGCCAAGAGGACAGGAATGGCGTCGGGGAGCTGTTTTTT.

The CDR3 DNA sequence: TGCGCCAGCAGCCAACAGACTAGCGGGACTTACGAGCAGTACTTC. This gives the protein CASSQQTSGTYEQYF. The V gene is TRBV4-3, the J gene TRBJ2-7, with 11 bases lining up with TRBD2. V gave up 2 bases and J gave up 4 bases; unmatched junction bases: 4. This CDR3 has 15 residues. Germline CDR1 is LGHNA and CDR2 is YSLEER.

The chain couples TRBV4-1 to TRBJ2-7, with 12 nucleotides matching TRBD2. This CDR3 spans 14 amino acids. CDR1 and CDR2 (germline): MGHRA, YSYEKL. With V trimmed by 1 base and J by 9 bases, 4 bases remained unmatched. The CDR3 region has the DNA TGCGCCAGCAGCCAAGTCCTAGCGGGAGGGGGGCAGTACTTC. Residues: CASSQVLAGGGQYF.

This clone has a handful of counts. The CDR3 DNA is TGTGCCAGCACCTCGTCGGATGAGCAGTTCTTC. Protein product: CASTSSDEQFF. V and J are TRBV2 and TRBJ2-1, with D unclear. From germline, CDR1 is SNHLY and CDR2 FYNNEI. This CDR3 has 11 amino acids. V was pared by 7 bases and J by 8 bases, with 9 bases between.

The rearrangement uses TRBV29-1 and TRBJ2-1; 7 bases fit TRBD2. The V gene's germline CDR1 is SQVTM and CDR2 ANQGSEA. The junction had 4 bases not matched to a gene; V was cut back by 7 bases and J by 7 bases. The CDR3 is made up of 11 amino acids. The CDR3 DNA reads as TGCAGCGGGCTAGCGGAGAATGAGCAGTTCTTC. Translation gives CSGLAENEQFF.

The chain carries TRBV7-9 and TRBJ2-4; TRBD1 or TRBD2 may be the D gene (5 bases each). The CDR3 is 19 residues long. V shed 5 bases and J shed 1 base, with 24 bases lying between them. Germline V gene data show CDR1 as SEHNR and CDR2 as FQNEAQ (reference sequence). The CDR3 DNA reads TGTGCCAGCAGCCCCCAGCCGGGACCCATAGCCTTGGCCAAAAACATTCAGTACTTC. Encoded protein: CASSPQPGPIALAKNIQYF.

This clone was observed a few times. The genes are TRBV5-4 and TRBJ1-3; no clear D. This CDR3 contains 14 residues. Germline V gene data show CDR1 as SGHNT and CDR2 as YYREEE (reference sequence). V was trimmed by 3 bases and J by 1 base, leaving 8 bases between them. This CDR3 is CASSSAQSGNTIYF. CDR3 DNA sequence: TGTGCCAGCAGCTCCGCCCAATCTGGAAACACCATATATTTT.

In its sample, this clone was seen a few times. This chain connects TRBV6-1 to TRBJ1-1, with no clear D. Germline lookup yields CDR1 MNHNS and CDR2 SASEGT. Trimming pared 5 bases from V and 11 bases from J, leaving 12 bases between. The CDR3 consists of 11 residues. This CDR3 reads CASSSRVGAFF. DNA of the CDR3: TGTGCCAGCAGTTCTAGGGTAGGGGCTTTCTTT.

The rearrangement uses TRBV6-5 and TRBJ2-5; D unclear. V was shortened by 8 bases and J by 6 bases, with 13 bases between the two germline ends. The length of the CDR3 is 12 residues. The germline CDR1 and CDR2 sequences are MNHEY and SVGAGI. In DNA form, the CDR3 reads TGTGCCAGCGTTGGATCTGGGAAGACCCAGTACTTC. Translation: CASVGSGKTQYF.

The chain uses TRBV19 and TRBJ1-2; D gene unclear. The germline CDR1 and CDR2 sequences are LNHDA and SQIVND (reference sequence). The CDR3 has 13 residues. V was shortened by 9 bases and J by 7 bases, with 18 bases between the two germline ends. The chain's CDR3 is CASSVEADRGYTF. CDR3 DNA sequence: TGTGCCAGCTCCGTCGAGGCTGATCGTGGCTACACCTTC.

The chain recombines TRBV19 with TRBJ2-7; D possibly corresponds to TRBD1 (5 bases). Germline loops: CDR1 LNHDA, CDR2 SQIVND (reference sequence). V was shortened by 5 bases and J by 2 bases, with 10 bases between the two germline ends. The CDR3 is 13 amino acids. The CDR3 protein is CASSATVTYEQYF. The CDR3 nucleotides read TGTGCCAGTAGTGCGACAGTTACCTACGAGCAGTACTTC.

This clone was recorded a few times. The CDR3 protein is CASTDSSYNEQFF. In DNA, the CDR3 is TGTGCCAGCACCGACAGCTCCTACAATGAGCAGTTCTTC. The chain has TRBV11-2 and TRBJ2-1; D might be TRBD1 (5 bases). The CDR3 consists of 13 residues. Trimming stripped 7 bases from V and 0 bases from J, with 7 bases between. Germline CDR1 and CDR2: SGHAT and FQNNGV.

The chain has TRBV29-1 and TRBJ2-5; D perhaps matches TRBD1 (6 bases). The end of the DNA aligns better with TRBJ2-7, so the J call may be wrong. This CDR3 comprises 13 residues. Germline V gene lookup returns CDR1 SQVTM and CDR2 ANQGSEA. The CDR3 loop reads CSVVWTESYEQYF. The CDR3 DNA follows: TGCAGCGTTGTTTGGACAGAGAGCTACGAGCAGTACTTC.

The V gene is TRBV4-3, the J gene TRBJ2-7; 8 positions match TRBD2. The germline V gene has CDR1 LGHNA and CDR2 YSLEER. This CDR3 is 17 amino acids long. Unmatched junction bases numbered 10, after V lost 0 bases and J lost 3 bases. Here the CDR3 reads CASSQDGLAGAIYEQYF. The CDR3 DNA reads as TGCGCCAGCAGCCAAGATGGTCTAGCGGGTGCAATCTACGAGCAGTACTTC.

There are a few counts of this clone. V gene TRBV27 combines with J gene TRBJ2-3; possible D gene TRBD1, 5 bases. Per germline, CDR1 MNHEY and CDR2 SMNVEV (reference sequence). The CDR3 covers 14 residues. V lost 8 bases and J 6 bases, leaving 18 bases between the germline ends. In nucleotides, the CDR3 is TGTGCCAGCCTCGCAAGGGGCGCAGGGGATACGCAGTATTTT. Translated, it gives CASLARGAGDTQYF.